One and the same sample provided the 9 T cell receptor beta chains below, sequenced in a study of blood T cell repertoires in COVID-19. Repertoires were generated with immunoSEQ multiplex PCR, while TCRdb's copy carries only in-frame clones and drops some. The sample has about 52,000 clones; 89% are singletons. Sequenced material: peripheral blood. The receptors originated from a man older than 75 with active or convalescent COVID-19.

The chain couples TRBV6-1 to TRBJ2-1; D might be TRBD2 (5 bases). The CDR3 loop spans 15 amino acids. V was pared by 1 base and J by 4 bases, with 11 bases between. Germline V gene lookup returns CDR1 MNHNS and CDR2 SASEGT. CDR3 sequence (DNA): TGTGCCAGCAGTGAAGGGCCTAGCCCATACAATGAGCAGTTCTTC. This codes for CASSEGPSPYNEQFF.

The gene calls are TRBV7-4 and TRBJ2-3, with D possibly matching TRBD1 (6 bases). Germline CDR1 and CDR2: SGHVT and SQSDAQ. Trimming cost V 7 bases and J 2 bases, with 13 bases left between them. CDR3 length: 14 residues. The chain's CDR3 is CASNMDSPTDTQYF. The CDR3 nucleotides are TGTGCCAGCAACATGGACAGCCCCACAGATACGCAGTATTTT. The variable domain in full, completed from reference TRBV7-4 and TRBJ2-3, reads GAGVSQSPRYKVAKRGRDVALRCDSISGHVTLYWYRQTLGQGSEVLTYSQSDAQRDKSGRPSGRFSAERPERSVSTLKIQRTEQGDSAVYLCASNMDSPTDTQYFGPGTRLTVL.

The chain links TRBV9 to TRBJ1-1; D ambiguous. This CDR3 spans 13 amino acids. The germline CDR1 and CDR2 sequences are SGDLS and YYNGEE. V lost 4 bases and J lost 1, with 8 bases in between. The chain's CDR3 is CASSRRANTEAFF. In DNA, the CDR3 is TGTGCCAGCAGCCGCCGAGCGAACACTGAAGCTTTCTTT.

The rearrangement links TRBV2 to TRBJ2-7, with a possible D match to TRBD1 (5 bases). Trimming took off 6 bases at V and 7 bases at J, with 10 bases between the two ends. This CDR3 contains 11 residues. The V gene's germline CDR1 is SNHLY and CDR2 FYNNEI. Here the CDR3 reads CASRSAGEQYF. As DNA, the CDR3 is TGTGCCAGCAGGAGTGCAGGGGAGCAGTACTTC. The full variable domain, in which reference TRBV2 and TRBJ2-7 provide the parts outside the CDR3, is EPEVTQTPSHQVTQMGQEVILRCVPISNHLYFYWYRQILGQKVEFLVSFYNNEISEKSEIFDDQFSVERPDGSNFTLKIRSTKLEDSAMYFCASRSAGEQYFGPGTRLTVT.

CDR3 sequence: CASSRRNSNEKLFF. The CDR3 nucleotides are TGCGCCAGCAGTCGGAGAAACTCTAATGAAAAACTGTTTTTT. This chain joins TRBV4-3 and TRBJ1-4; D gene uncertain. CDR1 and CDR2 from the germline V gene are LGHNA and YSLEER. V lost 6 bases and J lost 3, with 11 bases in between. This CDR3 is built from 14 residues.

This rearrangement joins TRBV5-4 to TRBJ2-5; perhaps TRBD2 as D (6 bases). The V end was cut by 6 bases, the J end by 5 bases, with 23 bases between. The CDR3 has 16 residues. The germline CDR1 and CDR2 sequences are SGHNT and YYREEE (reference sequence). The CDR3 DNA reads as TGTGCCAGCACCACTGGTACGGTCGGACTATACGAGACCCAGTACTTC. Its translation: CASTTGTVGLYETQYF. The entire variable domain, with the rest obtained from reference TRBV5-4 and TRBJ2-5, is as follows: ETGVTQSPTHLIKTRGQQVTLRCSSQSGHNTVSWYQQALGQGPQFIFQYYREEENGRGNFPPRFSGLQFPNYSSELNVNALELDDSALYLCASTTGTVGLYETQYFGPGTRLLVL.

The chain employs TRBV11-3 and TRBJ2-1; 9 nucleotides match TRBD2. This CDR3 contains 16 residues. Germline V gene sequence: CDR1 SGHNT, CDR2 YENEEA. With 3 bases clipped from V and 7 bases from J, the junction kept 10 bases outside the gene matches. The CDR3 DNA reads TGTGCCAGCAGCTTTAGCCTAGCGGGAACTCGGAATGAGCAGTTCTTC. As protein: CASSFSLAGTRNEQFF.

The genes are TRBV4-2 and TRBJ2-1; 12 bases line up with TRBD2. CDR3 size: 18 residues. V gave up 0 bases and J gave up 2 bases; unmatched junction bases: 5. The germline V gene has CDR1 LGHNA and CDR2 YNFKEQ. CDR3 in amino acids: CASSQESSGRGTYNEQFF. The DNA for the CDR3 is TGTGCCAGCAGCCAAGAGTCTAGCGGGAGGGGTACCTACAATGAGCAGTTCTTC.

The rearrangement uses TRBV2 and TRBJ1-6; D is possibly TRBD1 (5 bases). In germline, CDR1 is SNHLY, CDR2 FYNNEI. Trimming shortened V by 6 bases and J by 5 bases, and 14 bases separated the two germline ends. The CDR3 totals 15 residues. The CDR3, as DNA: TGTGCCAGCAGGGAATCGGGGGTTCATAATTCACCCCTCCACTTT. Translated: CASRESGVHNSPLHF.